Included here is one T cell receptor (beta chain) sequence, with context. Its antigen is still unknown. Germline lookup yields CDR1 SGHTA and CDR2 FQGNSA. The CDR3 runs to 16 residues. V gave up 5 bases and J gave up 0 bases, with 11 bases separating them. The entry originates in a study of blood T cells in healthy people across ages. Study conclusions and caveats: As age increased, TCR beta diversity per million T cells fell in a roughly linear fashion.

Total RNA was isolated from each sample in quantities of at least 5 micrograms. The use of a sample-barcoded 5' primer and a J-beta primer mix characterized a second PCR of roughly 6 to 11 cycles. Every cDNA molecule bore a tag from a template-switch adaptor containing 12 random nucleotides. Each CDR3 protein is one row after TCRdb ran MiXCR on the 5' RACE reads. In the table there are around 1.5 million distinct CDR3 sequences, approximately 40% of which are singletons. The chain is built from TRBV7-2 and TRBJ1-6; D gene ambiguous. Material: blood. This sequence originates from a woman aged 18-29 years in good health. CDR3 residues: CASSPNTASYNSPLHF. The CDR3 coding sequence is TGTGCCAGCAGCCCAAACACGGCCTCCTATAATTCACCCCTCCACTTT.